Listed here are 25 T cell receptor beta chains from one sample, sequenced in a study of identical twins. TCRdb recomputed calls from the 5' RACE reads with MiXCR, one row per CDR3 protein. This sample carries approximately 700,000 distinct CDR3 sequences, 15% to 20% of them seen once, and the ten largest clones take around 13%. A further study also used this sample, focusing on T cells expressing NK-cell markers.

Sequenced material: PBMCs. All receptors come from a young woman in good health.

This clonotype was counted between two and nine times. The J gene is TRBJ1-4, the V gene TRBV12-3 or TRBV12-4; 7 positions match TRBD1. Germline trimming cut 4 bases from V and 12 bases from J; bases unmatched to any gene: 8. The CDR3 is 13 amino acids. The CDR3 loop reads CASSWGYRGELFF. The CDR3 DNA reads TGTGCCAGCAGTTGGGGATACAGGGGTGAACTGTTTTTT.

A few counts support this clonotype. This chain joins TRBV27 and TRBJ2-7; 9 positions match TRBD1. Losses at the gene ends were 5 bases for V and 5 bases for J; bases not matched to a gene: 10. The germline V gene encodes CDR1 MNHEY and CDR2 SMNVEV (reference sequence). This CDR3 contains 15 residues. The CDR3 loop reads CASSPTGGAGNEQYF. DNA for the CDR3: TGTGCCAGCAGTCCAACAGGGGGCGCAGGAAACGAGCAGTACTTC.

In its sample, this clonotype was seen a few times. J is TRBJ1-1 and V is TRBV20-1, with D maybe TRBD1 (6 bases). Trimming cost V 3 bases and J 5 bases, with 22 bases left between them. Germline assignment: CDR1 DFQATT and CDR2 SNEGSKA (reference sequence). The CDR3 extends over 16 amino acids. The chain's CDR3 is CSASAGSRGRGTEAFF. CDR3 nucleotides: TGCAGTGCTAGCGCCGGATCGCGGGGGCGGGGGACTGAAGCTTTCTTT.

The chain links TRBV4-3 to TRBJ2-5; D remains ambiguous. CDR3 length equals 14 residues. Trimming removed 3 bases at V and 5 bases at J, with 13 bases between. The germline V gene has CDR1 LGHNA and CDR2 YSLEER. The CDR3 sequence is CASSHLYPAETQYF. The CDR3 nucleotides are TGCGCCAGCAGCCATCTATACCCCGCCGAGACCCAGTACTTC.

This chain connects TRBV5-1 to TRBJ2-7; D gene unclear. The CDR3 length is 13 residues. Germline-derived CDR1 and CDR2 are SGHRS and YFSETQ. The germline V and J ends were trimmed by 1 base and 3 bases, with 8 bases remaining between them. In nucleotides, the CDR3 is TGCGCCAGCAGCTTGTCTGACGGCTACGAGCAGTACTTC. Amino acid sequence: CASSLSDGYEQYF. Full variable domain (remainder filled in from reference TRBV5-1 and TRBJ2-7): KAGVTQTPRYLIKTRGQQVTLSCSPISGHRSVSWYQQTPGQGLQFLFEYFSETQRNKGNFPGRFSGRQFSNSRSEMNVSTLELGDSALYLCASSLSDGYEQYFGPGTRLTVT.

This clonotype was found a few times. CDR3 nucleotide sequence: TGTGCCAGCATCGCAGGGAAGACTGAAGCTTTCTTT. Residues: CASIAGKTEAFF. This chain links TRBV12-3 or TRBV12-4 with TRBJ1-1, with D possibly matching TRBD1 (5 bases). Trimming took off 7 bases at V and 5 bases at J, with 11 bases between the two ends. This CDR3 is built from 12 residues.

Note on this clonotype: The junction and the germline gene differ at one end; a read error may be behind it. CDR3 sequence: CASSQDGNYGYTF. The DNA for the CDR3 is TGTGCCAGCAGCCAAGACGGAAACTATGGCTACACCTTC. This rearrangement joins TRBV4-3 to TRBJ1-2; D uncertain. This CDR3 has 13 residues. The germline gives CDR1 LGHNA, CDR2 YSLEER.

This rearrangement joins TRBV7-2 to TRBJ2-7; tentative D call: TRBD2 (6 bases). CDR1 and CDR2 (germline): SGHTA, FQGNSA. Trimming left V 0 bases short and J 5 bases short, with 14 bases between. The CDR3 runs to 15 residues. The CDR3 is CASSLALGGFHEQYF. In DNA, the CDR3 is TGTGCCAGCAGCTTAGCGCTCGGGGGATTCCACGAGCAGTACTTC.

This clonotype was counted only a few times. The chain employs TRBV6-5 and TRBJ2-5; D is unresolved. Germline CDR1 MNHEY, CDR2 SVGAGI. Trimming shortened V by 2 bases and J by 0 bases, and 10 bases separated the two germline ends. This CDR3 is built from 15 residues. Here the CDR3 DNA reads TGTGCCAGCAGTTACCGCTGGGATAACCAAGAGACCCAGTACTTC. It translates to CASSYRWDNQETQYF.

This clonotype has only a few counts. The chain couples TRBV9 to TRBJ1-3; D gene uncertain. This CDR3 is built from 14 residues. V shed 6 bases and J shed 0 bases, with 10 bases lying between them. Germline assignment: CDR1 SGDLS and CDR2 YYNGEE. CDR3 loop: CASTREASGNTIYF. The DNA for the CDR3 is TGTGCCAGCACCAGAGAGGCCTCTGGAAACACCATATATTTT.

The chain is built from TRBV27 and TRBJ1-2; 8 nucleotides agree with TRBD1. CDR1 and CDR2 (germline): MNHEY, SMNVEV (reference sequence). This CDR3 is 13 amino acids long. J gave up 14 bases and V 2 bases, and 10 bases lay outside the gene matches. CDR3 coding DNA: TGTGCCAGCAGTTTAAGTAACAGGGGGGTTTGGACCTTC. It specifies CASSLSNRGVWTF.

A few counts support this clonotype. CDR3 bases: TGCAGCGGGTGGACCTCCTCCTACAATGAGCAGTTCTTC. It yields the protein CSGWTSSYNEQFF. The V and J genes are TRBV29-1 and TRBJ2-1; D is undetermined. Trimming left V 7 bases short and J 0 bases short, with 10 bases between. Germline loops: CDR1 SQVTM, CDR2 ANQGSEA. The CDR3 covers 13 residues.

This clonotype appeared a few times. The chain recombines TRBV15 with TRBJ2-1; 9 bases agree with TRBD2. This CDR3 is 16 amino acids long. The germline CDR1 and CDR2 sequences are LNHNV and YYDKDF (reference sequence). The J segment lost 5 bases and the V segment lost 1 base, leaving 6 bases of the junction unmatched. CDR3 protein: CATSRGPGLAHNEQFF. As DNA, the CDR3 is TGTGCCACCAGCAGAGGTCCGGGACTAGCCCACAATGAGCAGTTCTTC.

V usage is TRBV12-3 or TRBV12-4 and J usage is TRBJ2-5, with a weak D call TRBD1 (5 bases). The V end lost 3 bases, the J end lost 2 bases, and 13 bases lay between the germline ends. CDR3 length equals 15 residues. CDR3 in amino acids: CASSFSGHLQETQYF. CDR3 DNA sequence: TGTGCCAGCAGTTTTTCCGGACACCTACAAGAGACCCAGTACTTC.

V gene TRBV12-3 or TRBV12-4 combines with J gene TRBJ2-4, with TRBD1 identical over 8 bases. V gave up 5 bases and J gave up 8 bases; unmatched junction bases: 2. This CDR3 region has 12 residues. CDR3 in amino acids: CASSPDRDIQYF. The CDR3 region has the DNA TGTGCCAGCAGTCCGGACAGGGACATTCAGTACTTC.

The J gene is TRBJ2-7, the V gene TRBV12-3 or TRBV12-4; D possibly corresponds to TRBD1 (5 bases). CDR3 size: 15 residues. Trimming stripped 6 bases from V and 7 bases from J, with 22 bases between. The CDR3 reads CASSGPQARVEEQYF. The CDR3 coding sequence is TGTGCCAGCAGCGGGCCCCAAGCCAGGGTCGAGGAGCAGTACTTC.

This clonotype turned up a few times. V usage is TRBV11-2 and J usage is TRBJ2-7, with a tentative D call TRBD1 (6 bases). The germline V gene encodes CDR1 SGHAT and CDR2 FQNNGV. V shed 6 bases and J shed 0 bases, with 15 bases lying between them. This CDR3 has 15 residues. This chain's CDR3 is CASSSRDKGSYEQYF. The DNA of the CDR3 is TGTGCCAGCAGTAGCCGGGACAAGGGCTCCTACGAGCAGTACTTC.

This clonotype was observed a few times. The chain links TRBV29-1 to TRBJ2-5; 8 bases are shared with TRBD1. V was clipped by 7 bases and J by 1 base; unmatched bases: 2. The CDR3 sequence is 12 residues long. CDR1 and CDR2 from the germline V gene are SQVTM and ANQGSEA. DNA of the CDR3: TGCAGCGGCGGACAGGGCCAAGAGACCCAGTACTTC. Translated, it gives CSGGQGQETQYF.

This clonotype was observed a handful of times. This chain connects TRBV7-9 to TRBJ2-7; TRBD2 agrees at 13 bases. V lost 3 bases to trimming and J lost 6 bases; unmatched junction nucleotides: 2. CDR3 length: 14 residues. Germline V gene data show CDR1 as SEHNR and CDR2 as FQNEAQ (reference sequence). The CDR3 sequence: CASSLWTSGSEQYF. In DNA, the CDR3 is TGTGCCAGCAGCTTGTGGACTAGCGGGAGCGAGCAGTACTTC.

The chain joins TRBV20-1 to TRBJ2-5; TRBD2 aligns across 7 bases. V trimming: 4 bases; J trimming: 3 bases; junction bases outside the gene matches: 5. Germline CDR1 and CDR2: DFQATT and SNEGSKA (reference sequence). The CDR3 runs 13 residues. The CDR3 DNA is TGCAGTGCTACCTCCGGACTAGAAGAGACCCAGTACTTC. This translates into CSATSGLEETQYF.

This chain links TRBV15 with TRBJ2-1, with 11 bases fitting TRBD2. In germline, CDR1 is LNHNV, CDR2 YYDKDF (reference sequence). Trimming took 3 bases from V and 4 from J; bases not matched to a gene: 8. CDR3 length: 17 amino acids. The CDR3 nucleotides read TGTGCCACCAGCAGGACTAGCGGGATAGAATTATACAATGAGCAGTTCTTC. Its protein is CATSRTSGIELYNEQFF.

The chain recombines TRBV6-2 or TRBV6-3 with TRBJ2-5, with D uncertain. This CDR3 contains 11 residues. Germline CDR1 reads MNHEY; CDR2 reads SVGEGT. Between the trimmed V and J ends, which lost 0 bases and 7 bases, there was a span of 3 bases. The CDR3 DNA follows: TGTGCCAGCAGTTACTCGGCGACCCAGTACTTC. Amino acid sequence: CASSYSATQYF.

The genes are TRBV12-3 or TRBV12-4 and TRBJ1-3, with 7 bases lining up with TRBD1. This CDR3 region has 15 residues. V was pared by 5 bases and J by 2 bases, with 6 bases of the junction left unmatched. The CDR3 DNA reads TGTGCCAGCAGTCGCCGGACAGGACCTGGAAACACCATATATTTT. Translated: CASSRRTGPGNTIYF.

This rearrangement joins TRBV6-1 to TRBJ2-7; the D is unclear. CDR1 is MNHNS and CDR2 is SASEGT in the germline V gene. CDR3 length: 16 residues. V lost 7 bases and J 0 bases, leaving 19 bases between the germline ends. CDR3 region: CASIEFGQMSSYEQYF. Here the CDR3 DNA reads TGTGCCAGCATAGAGTTTGGGCAGATGAGCTCCTACGAGCAGTACTTC.

This clonotype came up a few times. The rearrangement links TRBV14 to TRBJ2-1; 7 nucleotides agree with TRBD1. V shed 4 bases, J shed 5 bases, and the junction held 11 bases outside the gene matches. CDR3 length equals 16 residues. Germline CDR1 SGHDN, CDR2 FVKESK. The DNA of the CDR3 is TGTGCCAGCAGCCCCCTATACGAGGGGGCGAACAATGAGCAGTTCTTC. Translated, it gives CASSPLYEGANNEQFF.